This entry lists 14 T cell receptor beta chains sequenced from one sample in a study of T cell changes during pregnancy in multiple sclerosis. Here immunoSEQ multiplex PCR was the method, and the copy in TCRdb shows in-frame clones only, minus some. The table includes about 110,000 clones, 92% detected once. The sample here was peripheral blood, taken in the third trimester of pregnancy. The receptors stem from a female donor with multiple sclerosis, enrolled in a pregnancy study.

Only one count was recorded for this clone. As DNA, the CDR3 is TGTGCCAGCACCGCCCTAATAAACACTGAAGCTTTCTTT. It translates to CASTALINTEAFF. This chain uses TRBV7-9 with TRBJ1-1; D unresolved. CDR3 length equals 13 residues. V was shortened by 7 bases and J by 2 bases, with 11 bases between the two germline ends. CDR1 and CDR2 from the germline V gene are SEHNR and FQNEAQ (reference sequence).

This clone was found a few times. The CDR3 loop reads CATSAIRSSYGYTF. The CDR3 DNA is TGTGCCACCAGCGCCATCAGGTCGTCCTATGGCTACACCTTC. This chain connects TRBV15 to TRBJ1-2; D is unclear. Trimming pared 5 bases from V and 4 bases from J, leaving 14 bases between. Germline CDR1 and CDR2: LNHNV and YYDKDF (reference sequence). There are 14 residues in the CDR3.

The chain links TRBV27 to TRBJ2-7; D might be TRBD1 (5 bases). Trimming cost V 5 bases and J 6 bases, with 17 bases left between them. CDR1 MNHEY and CDR2 SMNVEV come from the germline V gene (reference sequence). The CDR3 runs 14 residues. The CDR3 DNA reads TGTGCCAGCAGTACCCCTCCAGGGTTAGGCGAGCAGTACTTC. Translating it yields CASSTPPGLGEQYF.

V gene TRBV7-3 combines with J gene TRBJ1-3; D perhaps matches TRBD1 (6 bases). Germline V CDR1 and CDR2: SGHTA, FQGTGA. The V end lost 3 bases, the J end lost 0 bases, and 12 bases lay between the germline ends. The CDR3 runs to 16 residues. CDR3 in amino acids: CASSLSGGDSGNTIYF. The CDR3 coding sequence is TGTGCCAGCAGCTTGTCGGGGGGCGACTCTGGAAACACCATATATTTT.

V and J are TRBV6-5 and TRBJ1-1, with D uncertain. The CDR3 is 14 residues long. V was pared by 6 bases and J by 2 bases, with 13 bases between. CDR1 is MNHEY and CDR2 is SVGAGI in the germline V gene. Here the CDR3 DNA reads TGTGCCAGCAGCCAAACAACGCTCAACACTGAAGCTTTCTTT. It yields the protein CASSQTTLNTEAFF.

In the case of this clone: Other nucleotide sequences from this sample produce the same CDR3. V usage is TRBV18 and J usage is TRBJ1-5; D ambiguous. The CDR3 sequence is 13 residues long. Trimming shortened V by 2 bases and J by 5 bases, and 7 bases separated the two germline ends. In germline, CDR1 is KGHSH, CDR2 LQKENI. CDR3 DNA: TGTGCCAGCTCACCAGGCGGGGATCAGCCCCAGCATTTT. Encoded protein: CASSPGGDQPQHF.

The V and J genes are TRBV19 and TRBJ1-1; 8 bases are a match to TRBD1. Germline lookup yields CDR1 LNHDA and CDR2 SQIVND (reference sequence). This CDR3 contains 15 residues. The V and J ends lost 9 bases and 5 bases, in that order; junction bases with no gene match: 14. The CDR3 loop reads CASRTFGQGETEAFF. The DNA for the CDR3 is TGTGCCAGCAGGACCTTTGGACAGGGTGAGACTGAAGCTTTCTTT. Combining the CDR3 with reference TRBV19 and TRBJ1-1 gives the whole variable domain DGGITQSPKYLFRKEGQNVTLSCEQNLNHDAMYWYRQDPGQGLRLIYYSQIVNDFQKGDIAEGYSVSREKKESFPLTVTSAQKNPTAFYLCASRTFGQGETEAFFGQGTRLTVV.

This chain connects TRBV5-6 to TRBJ2-5, with TRBD2 matching 8 bases. The trim removed 4 bases at V and 5 bases at J, leaving 10 bases unmatched. The CDR3 has 15 amino acids. The germline gives CDR1 SGHDT, CDR2 YYEEEE. The CDR3 sequence: CASSPAAGGGETQYF. The DNA of the CDR3 is TGTGCCAGCAGCCCGGCGGCGGGAGGTGGGGAGACCCAGTACTTC.

The chain has TRBV6-5 and TRBJ2-2; TRBD1 aligns across 10 bases. With 2 bases clipped from V and 3 bases from J, the junction kept 3 bases outside the gene matches. The CDR3 has 16 residues. The germline V gene encodes CDR1 MNHEY and CDR2 SVGAGI. The CDR3 DNA is TGTGCCAGCAGTTACGGACAGGGGGGAGACACCGGGGAGCTGTTTTTT. This encodes CASSYGQGGDTGELFF.

The chain carries TRBV19 and TRBJ2-1, with D possibly TRBD1 on 5 matching bases. V dropped 4 bases and J dropped 7 bases, with 8 bases sitting between them. The length of the CDR3 is 12 residues. CDR1 is LNHDA, CDR2 SQIVND, per germline (reference sequence). The CDR3 bases are TGTGCCAGTAGTAGGGGCTTAAATGAGCAGTTCTTC. Translated, it gives CASSRGLNEQFF.

The gene calls are TRBV9 and TRBJ1-5, with D hard to call. V gave up 4 bases and J gave up 5 bases, with 10 bases separating them. Germline CDR1 is SGDLS and CDR2 is YYNGEE. The CDR3 is 13 residues long. CDR3 in amino acids: CASSPLPDQPQHF. In DNA, the CDR3 is TGTGCCAGCAGCCCCCTACCGGATCAGCCCCAGCATTTT. Filled out from reference TRBV9 and TRBJ1-5, the complete variable domain reads DSGVTQTPKHLITATGQRVTLRCSPRSGDLSVYWYQQSLDQGLQFLIQYYNGEERAKGNILERFSAQQFPDLHSELNLSSLELGDSALYFCASSPLPDQPQHFGDGTRLSIL.

The genes are TRBV5-1 and TRBJ2-1; the match to TRBD2 covers 9 bases. CDR1 is SGHRS and CDR2 is YFSETQ in the germline V gene. V was clipped by 3 bases and J by 8 bases; unmatched bases: 6. The length of the CDR3 is 14 residues. The CDR3 nucleotides are TGCGCCAGCAGCTCACGGAAGCGGGAGGATGAGCAGTTCTTC. Translating it yields CASSSRKREDEQFF.

The rearrangement links TRBV6-6 to TRBJ1-5, with 7 bases identical to TRBD1. Losses at the gene ends were 7 bases for V and 4 bases for J; bases not matched to a gene: 13. From germline, CDR1 is MNHNY and CDR2 SVGAGI (reference sequence). The CDR3 extends over 16 amino acids. The CDR3 DNA reads as TGTGCCAGCACCAACAGGGGTTACCCCAATAATCAGCCCCAGCATTTT. Amino acid sequence: CASTNRGYPNNQPQHF.

CDR3 nucleotide sequence: TGTGCCAGTAGTCCCCTATCCGGGACAGGGGGGAATCAGCCCCAGCATTTT. Translated, it gives CASSPLSGTGGNQPQHF. This chain connects TRBV19 to TRBJ1-5; 11 bases line up with TRBD1. The V gene end was trimmed by 5 bases and the J gene end by 4 bases; junction bases not matched to a gene: 10. Germline V CDR1 and CDR2: LNHDA, SQIVND (reference sequence). The CDR3 consists of 17 residues.